The 4 T cell receptor beta chains below were found in one sample sequenced in a study of T-cell reconstitution after alpha-beta-depleted transplantation in children. TCRbeta library construction was performed incorporating unique molecular identifiers. TCRdb fed the PCR reads into MiXCR, producing one record per CDR3 protein. Here the sample spans more than 100,000 distinct CDR3 sequences, more than 20% being singletons. The specimen was PBMCs, mostly from graft donor cells, collected 180 days after TCRalphabeta/CD19-depleted stem cell transplant. These receptors all stem from a male patient between 2 and 10 years old who had a stem cell transplant for chronic granulomatous disease, so the T cells may come from the graft donor.

In this sample, this clonotype turned up a few times. This rearrangement joins TRBV29-1 to TRBJ1-1; D call uncertain. Trimming pared 1 base from V and 1 base from J, leaving 7 bases between. Per the germline V gene, CDR1 is SQVTM and CDR2 is ANQGSEA. The CDR3 runs to 13 residues. CDR3 sequence reads: CSVEGGQNTEAFF. The DNA of the CDR3 is TGCAGCGTTGAAGGAGGCCAGAACACTGAAGCTTTCTTT.

The CDR3 DNA follows: TGCGCCAGCAGCATTATAGGGGGCGCGGATCAGCCCCAGCATTTT. Protein product: CASSIIGGADQPQHF. The chain combines TRBV5-1 with TRBJ1-5; 7 bases are shared with TRBD1. Germline V gene sequence: CDR1 SGHRS, CDR2 YFSETQ. This CDR3 has 15 residues. Trimming took 4 bases from V and 5 from J; bases not matched to a gene: 9.

Many counts were recorded for this clonotype. Mismatch with germline at one junction end may stem from a read error. The chain has TRBV12-3 or TRBV12-4 and TRBJ1-2; D possibly corresponds to TRBD1 (6 bases). The CDR3 length is 13 residues. CDR3 coding DNA: TGTGCCACCAGTCTTGGGGGCGGCTATGGCTACACCTTC. The encoded protein is CATSLGGGYGYTF.

The chain is built from TRBV7-2 and TRBJ2-4; 9 bases are a match to TRBD2. This CDR3 region has 14 residues. The junction had 8 bases not matched to a gene; V was cut back by 1 base and J by 13 bases. Germline values: CDR1 SGHTA, CDR2 FQGNSA. CDR3 sequence (DNA): TGTGCCAGCAGCTTAGGGTTAGCGGGAGACCCCCAGTACTTC. It specifies CASSLGLAGDPQYF.